A selection of T cell receptor beta chains follows, all from one sample in a study of blood T cell repertoires in COVID-19. The table came from immunoSEQ multiplex PCR; TCRdb's copy has only in-frame clones and leaves some out. This sample yields roughly 200,000 clones, of which 88% are seen a single time; 1.5% to 2% belongs to the top ten. The specimen sequenced was peripheral blood. The receptors were gathered from a man between 18 and 29 years old with active or convalescent COVID-19. Both conserved end residues are part of each CDR3. Fields, in order: CDR3 DNA, CDR3 protein, D gene, clone size, J gene, V gene. The D gene is left open where the match is weak. The listing skips clone size in some rows; elsewhere it reads once, few, many or a size class.

CDR3nt: TGTGCCAGCAGCCGGACAGGGAACTATGGCTACACCTTC
CDR3aa: CASSRTGNYGYTF
d_gene: TRBD1
abundance: -
j_gene: TRBJ1-2
v_gene: TRBV5-5

CDR3nt: TGTGGCACTAGCGGGAGAAATTTATCTTTGGGCGAGCAGTACTTC
CDR3aa: CGTSGRNLSLGEQYF
d_gene: TRBD2
abundance: once
j_gene: TRBJ2-7
v_gene: TRBV14

CDR3nt: TGTGCCAGCAGCTTAGCACAGGGGGAAGGAAACACCATATATTTT
CDR3aa: CASSLAQGEGNTIYF
d_gene: TRBD1
abundance: -
j_gene: TRBJ1-3
v_gene: TRBV11-3

CDR3nt: TGTGCCAGCAGACCCGGGACAGGGGGGCTGTTTTTT
CDR3aa: CASRPGTGGLFF
d_gene: TRBD1
abundance: -
j_gene: TRBJ2-2
v_gene: TRBV28

CDR3nt: TGTGCCAGCAGTTTATCTCGGACAGGTAGAAACACCATATATTTT
CDR3aa: CASSLSRTGRNTIYF
d_gene: TRBD1
abundance: -
j_gene: TRBJ1-3
v_gene: TRBV27

CDR3nt: TGTGCCAGCAGCCACCGGGACAGAAATGAAAAACTGTTTTTT
CDR3aa: CASSHRDRNEKLFF
d_gene: TRBD1
abundance: -
j_gene: TRBJ1-4
v_gene: TRBV6-5

CDR3nt: TGTGCCAGCAGTCCTACTTTAATTCAGCCCCAGCATTTT
CDR3aa: CASSPTLIQPQHF
d_gene: -
abundance: -
j_gene: TRBJ1-5
v_gene: TRBV6-5

CDR3nt: TGCAGCGTTGAACCCCAGACAGGCTCTAACTATGGCTACACCTTC
CDR3aa: CSVEPQTGSNYGYTF
d_gene: -
abundance: once
j_gene: TRBJ1-2
v_gene: TRBV29-1

CDR3nt: TGTGCCAGCAGCTTAGGGCAAAACTATGGCTACACCTTC
CDR3aa: CASSLGQNYGYTF
d_gene: -
abundance: -
j_gene: TRBJ1-2
v_gene: TRBV11-2

CDR3nt: TGTGCCAGCTCACCTAGTCTAGCGGGGGCAGGTGAGCAGTTCTTC
CDR3aa: CASSPSLAGAGEQFF
d_gene: TRBD2
abundance: -
j_gene: TRBJ2-1
v_gene: TRBV18

CDR3nt: TGTGCCAGCAGCCAAGAATCGCGTCGACTACTCTATGGCTACACCTTC
CDR3aa: CASSQESRRLLYGYTF
d_gene: -
abundance: -
j_gene: TRBJ1-2
v_gene: TRBV4-2

CDR3nt: TGTGCCAGTAGTTTATCAGGGGCCATGAACACTGAAGCTTTCTTT
CDR3aa: CASSLSGAMNTEAFF
d_gene: -
abundance: once
j_gene: TRBJ1-1
v_gene: TRBV19

CDR3nt: TGTGCCAGCAGCCAAGATGGACTAGCGGGACCGGGGGAGCTGTTTTTT
CDR3aa: CASSQDGLAGPGELFF
d_gene: TRBD2
abundance: -
j_gene: TRBJ2-2
v_gene: TRBV3-1/TRBV3-2

CDR3nt: TGTGCCAGTAGTATAGAACAGGGGGGAACTGAAGCTTTCTTT
CDR3aa: CASSIEQGGTEAFF
d_gene: TRBD1
abundance: -
j_gene: TRBJ1-1
v_gene: TRBV19

CDR3nt: TGCGCCAGCAGCCAGCCAGGGCTCGAGCAGCCCCAGCATTTT
CDR3aa: CASSQPGLEQPQHF
d_gene: -
abundance: once
j_gene: TRBJ1-5
v_gene: TRBV4-1

CDR3nt: TGTGCCAGCAGCCCCTACACCGGGGAGCTGTTTTTT
CDR3aa: CASSPYTGELFF
d_gene: -
abundance: -
j_gene: TRBJ2-2
v_gene: TRBV11-2

CDR3nt: TGTGCCAGTGAAGGACAGGGCAATTCACCCCTCCACTTT
CDR3aa: CASEGQGNSPLHF
d_gene: TRBD1
abundance: -
j_gene: TRBJ1-6
v_gene: TRBV25-1

CDR3nt: TGTGCCAGCTCCCGAGGTGGTGGGACTGAAGCTTTCTTT
CDR3aa: CASSRGGGTEAFF
d_gene: -
abundance: few
j_gene: TRBJ1-1
v_gene: TRBV25-1

CDR3nt: TGTGCCAGCAGTAACCGCGGGTTCTCCTACAATGAGCAGTTCTTC
CDR3aa: CASSNRGFSYNEQFF
d_gene: -
abundance: -
j_gene: TRBJ2-1
v_gene: TRBV5-6

CDR3nt: TGTGCCAGCAGCAGACTGGGACAGGGATTCTCGGAGCCCCAGCATTTT
CDR3aa: CASSRLGQGFSEPQHF
d_gene: -
abundance: -
j_gene: TRBJ1-5
v_gene: TRBV21-1

CDR3nt: TGTGCCAGCAGTTGGCAGGGGAATGAAAAACTGTTTTTT
CDR3aa: CASSWQGNEKLFF
d_gene: -
abundance: -
j_gene: TRBJ1-4
v_gene: TRBV2

CDR3nt: TGTGCCAGCAGCTTAGGGCAGAACTACGAGCAGTACTTC
CDR3aa: CASSLGQNYEQYF
d_gene: -
abundance: -
j_gene: TRBJ2-7
v_gene: TRBV7-2

CDR3nt: TGTGCCACCAGTGATTTCGGGTTGGAGACCCAGTACTTC
CDR3aa: CATSDFGLETQYF
d_gene: -
abundance: once
j_gene: TRBJ2-5
v_gene: TRBV24-1

CDR3nt: TGCGCCAGCAGCTTGGGCGGGGCCGATGAGCAGTTCTTC
CDR3aa: CASSLGGADEQFF
d_gene: -
abundance: -
j_gene: TRBJ2-1
v_gene: TRBV5-1

CDR3nt: TGTGCCAGCAGTGGGGAGCCAACGGGCTTTGCAACTAATGAAAAACTGTTTTTT
CDR3aa: CASSGEPTGFATNEKLFF
d_gene: -
abundance: -
j_gene: TRBJ1-4
v_gene: TRBV25-1

CDR3nt: TGTGCCAGCAGCCAAGCTGGAGGAATAACGCAGTATTTT
CDR3aa: CASSQAGGITQYF
d_gene: -
abundance: -
j_gene: TRBJ2-3
v_gene: TRBV14

CDR3nt: TGTGCCACCAGCAGAGGACAGAGCTCCTACAATGAGCAGTTCTTC
CDR3aa: CATSRGQSSYNEQFF
d_gene: -
abundance: -
j_gene: TRBJ2-1
v_gene: TRBV15

CDR3nt: TGTGCCATCAGTGGACTAGCGGAGCCAGATACGCAGTATTTT
CDR3aa: CAISGLAEPDTQYF
d_gene: TRBD2
abundance: once
j_gene: TRBJ2-3
v_gene: TRBV10-3

CDR3nt: TGCGCCAGCAGCTTTACAGGGTTAGTCACAGATACGCAGTATTTT
CDR3aa: CASSFTGLVTDTQYF
d_gene: -
abundance: -
j_gene: TRBJ2-3
v_gene: TRBV5-1

CDR3nt: TGTGCCAGCAGCTTAATGACTAGCGGGGGATACAATGAGCAGTTCTTC
CDR3aa: CASSLMTSGGYNEQFF
d_gene: TRBD2
abundance: few
j_gene: TRBJ2-1
v_gene: TRBV5-4

CDR3nt: TGTGCCAGCAGACTCACAGGTAGCTACGAGCAGTACTTC
CDR3aa: CASRLTGSYEQYF
d_gene: -
abundance: -
j_gene: TRBJ2-7
v_gene: TRBV5-8

CDR3nt: TGTGCCAGCAGTTACAAGACAGCTCCTGGAAACACCATATATTTT
CDR3aa: CASSYKTAPGNTIYF
d_gene: -
abundance: -
j_gene: TRBJ1-3
v_gene: TRBV6-5

CDR3nt: TGTGCCTGGAGTGTAGGTTCGGACTACCAAGAGACCCAGTACTTC
CDR3aa: CAWSVGSDYQETQYF
d_gene: -
abundance: -
j_gene: TRBJ2-5
v_gene: TRBV30

CDR3nt: TGTGCCAGCAGCTTAGCGTATAGGGACAGGGCGGATGGCTACACCTTC
CDR3aa: CASSLAYRDRADGYTF
d_gene: TRBD1
abundance: few
j_gene: TRBJ1-2
v_gene: TRBV7-9

CDR3nt: TGTGCCAGTAGTACCCCCTATCTGACTAGCGGGGAGTCCTACAATGAGCAGTTCTTC
CDR3aa: CASSTPYLTSGESYNEQFF
d_gene: TRBD2
abundance: -
j_gene: TRBJ2-1
v_gene: TRBV19

CDR3nt: TGTGCCTGGAGCGGACATGGTCGGGCAGCGACTAATGAAAAACTGTTTTTT
CDR3aa: CAWSGHGRAATNEKLFF
d_gene: -
abundance: -
j_gene: TRBJ1-4
v_gene: TRBV30

CDR3nt: TGTGCCTGGAGTGCAACAGACCAAGAGACCCAGTACTTC
CDR3aa: CAWSATDQETQYF
d_gene: -
abundance: -
j_gene: TRBJ2-5
v_gene: TRBV30

CDR3nt: TGTGCCAGCAGCTTAGTAGAATATGAGCAGTTCTTC
CDR3aa: CASSLVEYEQFF
d_gene: -
abundance: -
j_gene: TRBJ2-1
v_gene: TRBV7-2

CDR3nt: TGCGCCAGCAGCTCTTTGGGGACAGGGAGCGAGCAGTACTTC
CDR3aa: CASSSLGTGSEQYF
d_gene: TRBD1
abundance: -
j_gene: TRBJ2-7
v_gene: TRBV4-1

CDR3nt: TGCGCCAGCAGCCGGGACAGTCCCCAGTCGGGTGGCTACACCTTC
CDR3aa: CASSRDSPQSGGYTF
d_gene: TRBD1
abundance: -
j_gene: TRBJ1-2
v_gene: TRBV4-1

CDR3nt: TGTGCCAGTAGTATGGAACAGCAAGAGACCCAGTACTTC
CDR3aa: CASSMEQQETQYF
d_gene: -
abundance: -
j_gene: TRBJ2-5
v_gene: TRBV19

CDR3nt: TGTGCCAGCAGCCAGGTGCTCGGGGAAATAGGTTCACCCCTCCACTTT
CDR3aa: CASSQVLGEIGSPLHF
d_gene: -
abundance: -
j_gene: TRBJ1-6
v_gene: TRBV11-2

CDR3nt: TGTGCCAGCAGCTTGGGGTCGGTAGTAGTTTTTGGCTCCTACGAGCAGTACTTC
CDR3aa: CASSLGSVVVFGSYEQYF
d_gene: -
abundance: -
j_gene: TRBJ2-7
v_gene: TRBV5-6

CDR3nt: TGTGCCTGGAGTAAAAAGAGCTCCTATAATTCACCCCTCCACTTT
CDR3aa: CAWSKKSSYNSPLHF
d_gene: -
abundance: -
j_gene: TRBJ1-6
v_gene: TRBV30

CDR3nt: TGTGCCTGGACTAGCGGGAGAACCCACTCCTACAATGAGCAGTTCTTC
CDR3aa: CAWTSGRTHSYNEQFF
d_gene: TRBD2
abundance: -
j_gene: TRBJ2-1
v_gene: TRBV30

CDR3nt: TGTGCCAGCAGCCCCAGGGTGAACACTGAAGCTTTCTTT
CDR3aa: CASSPRVNTEAFF
d_gene: -
abundance: -
j_gene: TRBJ1-1
v_gene: TRBV11-2

CDR3nt: TGTGCCAGTAGTATAGTTACAGCCAGGGCCCATCAGCCCCAGCATTTT
CDR3aa: CASSIVTARAHQPQHF
d_gene: -
abundance: -
j_gene: TRBJ1-5
v_gene: TRBV19

CDR3nt: TGTGCCAGCAGCTTAATCCCCGCACGCCAGGATGCCAATGAGCAGTTCTTC
CDR3aa: CASSLIPARQDANEQFF
d_gene: -
abundance: -
j_gene: TRBJ2-1
v_gene: TRBV7-3

CDR3nt: TGCGCCAGCAGCTGGGGGTCTAGCGGATACGAGCAGTACTTC
CDR3aa: CASSWGSSGYEQYF
d_gene: TRBD2
abundance: -
j_gene: TRBJ2-7
v_gene: TRBV5-1

CDR3nt: TGTGCCAGCAGCAGTAGCGGGAGGCTGGAGACCCAGTACTTC
CDR3aa: CASSSSGRLETQYF
d_gene: TRBD2
abundance: -
j_gene: TRBJ2-5
v_gene: TRBV3-1/TRBV3-2

CDR3nt: TGCAGCGTTGTTTTACCCGAAGGGGGTGAAAAACTGTTTTTT
CDR3aa: CSVVLPEGGEKLFF
d_gene: -
abundance: -
j_gene: TRBJ1-4
v_gene: TRBV29-1

CDR3nt: TGTGCCAGCAGCCCCCCGACAGGGGTTGAAGCTTTCTTT
CDR3aa: CASSPPTGVEAFF
d_gene: TRBD1
abundance: -
j_gene: TRBJ1-1
v_gene: TRBV14

CDR3nt: TGTGCCACCAGCTTCCGACAGGGAAACACCATATATTTT
CDR3aa: CATSFRQGNTIYF
d_gene: -
abundance: once
j_gene: TRBJ1-3
v_gene: TRBV15

CDR3nt: TGTGCCAGCAGTGCGGGGGCTTACTCTGGAAACACCATATATTTT
CDR3aa: CASSAGAYSGNTIYF
d_gene: -
abundance: -
j_gene: TRBJ1-3
v_gene: TRBV28

CDR3nt: TGTGCCAGCAGCTTAGCTACTAGCGGAAGCCCAAGATCCTACGAGCAGTACTTC
CDR3aa: CASSLATSGSPRSYEQYF
d_gene: TRBD2
abundance: -
j_gene: TRBJ2-7
v_gene: TRBV11-2